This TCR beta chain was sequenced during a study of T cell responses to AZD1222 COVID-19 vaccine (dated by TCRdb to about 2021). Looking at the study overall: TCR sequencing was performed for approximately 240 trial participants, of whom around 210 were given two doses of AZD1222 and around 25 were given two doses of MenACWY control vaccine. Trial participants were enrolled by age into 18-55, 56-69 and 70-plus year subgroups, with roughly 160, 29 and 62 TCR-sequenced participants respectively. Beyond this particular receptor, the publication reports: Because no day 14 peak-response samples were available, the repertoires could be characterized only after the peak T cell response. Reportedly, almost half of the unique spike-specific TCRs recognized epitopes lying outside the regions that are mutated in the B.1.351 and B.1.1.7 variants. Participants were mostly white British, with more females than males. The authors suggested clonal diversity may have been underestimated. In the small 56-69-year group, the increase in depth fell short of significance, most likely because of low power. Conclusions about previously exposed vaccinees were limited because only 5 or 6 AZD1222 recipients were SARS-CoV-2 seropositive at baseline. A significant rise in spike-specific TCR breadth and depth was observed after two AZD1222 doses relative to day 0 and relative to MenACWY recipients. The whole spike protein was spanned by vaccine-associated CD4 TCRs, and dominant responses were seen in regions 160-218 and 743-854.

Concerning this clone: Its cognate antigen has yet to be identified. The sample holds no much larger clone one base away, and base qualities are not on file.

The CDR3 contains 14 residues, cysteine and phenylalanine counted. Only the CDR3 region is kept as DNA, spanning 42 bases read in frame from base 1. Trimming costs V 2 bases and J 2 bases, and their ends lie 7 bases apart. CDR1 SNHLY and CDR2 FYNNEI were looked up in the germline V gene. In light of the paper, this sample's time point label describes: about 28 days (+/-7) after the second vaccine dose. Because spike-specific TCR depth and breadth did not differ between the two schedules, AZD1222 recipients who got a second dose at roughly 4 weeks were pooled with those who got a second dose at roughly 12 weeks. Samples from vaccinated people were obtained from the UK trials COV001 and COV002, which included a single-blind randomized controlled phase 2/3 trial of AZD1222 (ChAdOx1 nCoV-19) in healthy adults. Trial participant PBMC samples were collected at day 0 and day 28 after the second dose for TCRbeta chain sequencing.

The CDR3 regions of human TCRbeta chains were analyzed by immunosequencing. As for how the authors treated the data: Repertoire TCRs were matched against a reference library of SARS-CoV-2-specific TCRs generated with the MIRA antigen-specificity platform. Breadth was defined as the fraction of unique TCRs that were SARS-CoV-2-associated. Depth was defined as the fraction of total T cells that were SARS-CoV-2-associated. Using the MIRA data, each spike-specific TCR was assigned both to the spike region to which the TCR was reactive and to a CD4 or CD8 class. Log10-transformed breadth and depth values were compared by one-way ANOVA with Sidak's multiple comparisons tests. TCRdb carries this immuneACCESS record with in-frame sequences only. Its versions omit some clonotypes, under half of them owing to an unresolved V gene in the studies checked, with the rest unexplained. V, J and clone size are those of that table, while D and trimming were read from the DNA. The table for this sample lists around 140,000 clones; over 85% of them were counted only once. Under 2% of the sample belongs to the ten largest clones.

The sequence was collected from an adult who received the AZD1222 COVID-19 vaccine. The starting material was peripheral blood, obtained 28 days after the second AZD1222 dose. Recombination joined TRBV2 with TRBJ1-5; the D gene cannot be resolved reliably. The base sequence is TGTGCCAGCAGTGAACGTACAGGCAATCAGCCCCAGCATTTT. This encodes CASSERTGNQPQHF.